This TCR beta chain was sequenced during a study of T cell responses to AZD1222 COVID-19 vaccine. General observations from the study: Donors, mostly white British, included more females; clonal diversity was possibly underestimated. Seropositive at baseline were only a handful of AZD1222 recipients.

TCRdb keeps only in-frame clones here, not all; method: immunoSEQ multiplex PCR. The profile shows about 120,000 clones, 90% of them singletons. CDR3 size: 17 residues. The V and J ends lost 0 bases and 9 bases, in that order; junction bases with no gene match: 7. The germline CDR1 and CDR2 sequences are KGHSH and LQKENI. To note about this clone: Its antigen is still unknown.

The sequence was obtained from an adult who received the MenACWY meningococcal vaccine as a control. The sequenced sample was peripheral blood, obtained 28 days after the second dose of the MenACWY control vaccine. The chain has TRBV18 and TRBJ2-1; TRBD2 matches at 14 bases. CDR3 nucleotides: TGTGCCAGCTCACCACCGGGACTAGCGGGAGTAAGGGGTGAGCAGTTCTTC. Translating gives CASSPPGLAGVRGEQFF.